Described below is a single T cell receptor beta chain sequence and its context. The entry originates in a study of blood T cell repertoires in COVID-19. Trimming cost V 4 bases and J 9 bases; bases outside gene matches: 13. This CDR3 has 16 residues. CDR1 is SGHRS, CDR2 YFSETQ, per germline. TCRdb's table, derived via immunoSEQ multiplex PCR, lists solely in-frame clones and lacks some. The sample yields fewer than 300,000 clones, approximately 87% seen once. This TCR was recovered from a woman in her twenties or thirties with COVID-19, enrolled during active disease. The V call is TRBV5-1, the J call TRBJ1-6; 7 nucleotides match TRBD1. Material for sequencing was peripheral blood. CDR3 coding DNA: TGCGCCAGCAGCCCGAAGGGACAGACGCCTAGTTCACCCCTCCACTTT. It specifies CASSPKGQTPSSPLHF.